Following are 24 T cell receptor beta chains from one sample sequenced in a study of vaccination and CD4 T cells after COVID-19. Antigens of these TCRs are unknown. Sequenced with the Oncomine TCR Beta short-read assay was DNA taken from cultured CD4+ T cells. TCRdb itself ran the PCR reads through MiXCR, one entry per CDR3 protein. This sample yields some 17,000 distinct CDR3 sequences, of which 70% are seen a single time; 16% belongs to the top ten. Documented treatment: roughly ten-day PBMC culture with coronavirus spike peptide pools or control peptides (ViraFEST assay). Sequenced: CD4+ T cells from blood, cultured in vitro. All receptors come from a human donor who had recovered from COVID-19.

The V call is TRBV7-2, the J call TRBJ1-5; tentatively, D is TRBD1 (5 bases). The CDR3 length is 15 residues. Germline assignment: CDR1 SGHTA and CDR2 FQGNSA. V gave up 2 bases and J gave up 6 bases, with 14 bases separating them. The CDR3 coding sequence is TGTGCCAGCAGCTTAAAAGGGGACGCGCGTCAGCCCCAGCATTTT. This translates into CASSLKGDARQPQHF. The variable domain in full, completed from reference TRBV7-2 and TRBJ1-5, reads GAGVSQSPSNKVTEKGKDVELRCDPISGHTALYWYRQSLGQGLEFLIYFQGNSAPDKSGLPSDRFSAERTGGSVSTLTIQRTQQEDSAVYLCASSLKGDARQPQHFGDGTRLSIL.

This rearrangement joins TRBV15 to TRBJ1-3; a possible D gene is TRBD1 (5 bases). The germline gives CDR1 LNHNV, CDR2 YYDKDF (reference sequence). V lost 3 bases, J lost 0 bases, and 12 bases lay in between. The CDR3 consists of 16 residues. The CDR3 spells CATSSMGTDSGNTIYF. DNA for the CDR3: TGTGCCACCAGCAGCATGGGGACGGACTCTGGAAACACCATATATTTT.

The chain couples TRBV12-3 or TRBV12-4 to TRBJ1-6; D gene ambiguous. CDR3 length: 13 amino acids. V was trimmed by 7 bases and J by 7 bases, leaving 11 bases between them. The CDR3 nucleotides are TGTGCCAGCAACTTGGACCTAAATTCACCCCTCCACTTT. Protein: CASNLDLNSPLHF.

There are a few counts of this clonotype. The J gene is TRBJ1-2, the V gene TRBV24-1; D unresolved. Between the trimmed V and J ends, which lost 5 bases and 3 bases, there was a span of 9 bases. The CDR3 consists of 13 residues. Germline CDR1 reads KGHDR; CDR2 reads SFDVKD. CDR3 sequence: CATSAPNDYGYTF. In DNA form, the CDR3 reads TGTGCCACCAGTGCCCCGAATGACTATGGCTACACCTTC.

V usage is TRBV7-9 and J usage is TRBJ2-7, with 8 bases fitting TRBD2. This CDR3 is built from 14 residues. Germline trimming cut 3 bases from V and 6 bases from J; bases unmatched to any gene: 7. In germline, CDR1 is SEHNR, CDR2 FQNEAQ (reference sequence). The CDR3 reads CASSFPSGLGEQYF. The CDR3 DNA reads as TGTGCCAGCAGCTTTCCTAGCGGGCTCGGCGAGCAGTACTTC.

This clonotype was observed a few times. The V and J genes are TRBV20-1 and TRBJ2-2, with D uncertain. Trimming cost V 0 bases and J 8 bases, with 4 bases left between them. The CDR3 extends over 11 amino acids. CDR1 DFQATT and CDR2 SNEGSKA come from the germline V gene (reference sequence). DNA of the CDR3: TGCAGTGCTAGAGATGAGGGGGAGCTGTTTTTT. It codes for CSARDEGELFF.

J is TRBJ1-3 and V is TRBV5-5; D uncertain. Germline-derived CDR1 and CDR2 are SGHKS and YYEKEE (reference sequence). V lost 0 bases to trimming and J lost 7 bases, with 11 bases between them. This CDR3 spans 14 amino acids. The CDR3 reads CASSLDGPRNTIYF. The CDR3 nucleotides are TGTGCCAGCAGCTTGGATGGACCCCGGAACACCATATATTTT. Full variable domain (missing parts from reference TRBV5-5 and TRBJ1-3): DAGVTQSPTHLIKTRGQQVTLRCSPISGHKSVSWYQQVLGQGPQFIFQYYEKEERGRGNFPDRFSARQFPNYSSELNVNALLLGDSALYLCASSLDGPRNTIYFGEGSWLTVV.

J is TRBJ1-2 and V is TRBV6-1; unclear D gene. V lost 4 bases and J lost 4, with 10 bases in between. From germline, CDR1 is MNHNS and CDR2 SASEGT. The CDR3 is 13 amino acids. In nucleotides, the CDR3 is TGTGCCAGCAGTGCGCCGGTCGCCTATGGCTACACCTTC. Amino acid sequence: CASSAPVAYGYTF.

This chain connects TRBV7-7 to TRBJ2-1, with 7 bases fitting TRBD2. The V gene's germline CDR1 is SSHAT and CDR2 FNYEAQ (reference sequence). The junction had 12 bases not matched to a gene; V was cut back by 5 bases and J by 11 bases. The length of the CDR3 is 14 residues. The CDR3 DNA reads TGTGCCAGCAGCCAGAGCGGGACTAACCAAAAGCAGTTCTTC. Translating it yields CASSQSGTNQKQFF. The full variable domain, rest sourced from reference TRBV7-7 and TRBJ2-1, is GAGVSQSPRYKVTKRGQDVTLRCDPISSHATLYWYQQALGQGPEFLTYFNYEAQPDKSGLPSDRFSAERPEGSISTLTIQRTEQRDSAMYRCASSQSGTNQKQFFGPGTRLTVL.

The J gene is TRBJ1-6, the V gene TRBV6-5, with D uncertain. The V end was cut by 4 bases, the J end by 0 bases, with 10 bases between. The CDR3 covers 16 residues. Germline V CDR1 and CDR2: MNHEY, SVGAGI. The CDR3 bases are TGTGCCAGCAGTTTCCCGGAGACCTCCTATAATTCACCCCTCCACTTT. Its translation is CASSFPETSYNSPLHF.

The chain combines TRBV19 with TRBJ1-3, with D maybe TRBD1 (6 bases). V was shortened by 10 bases and J by 4 bases, with 20 bases between the two germline ends. The CDR3 has 15 amino acids. In germline, CDR1 is LNHDA, CDR2 SQIVND (reference sequence). CDR3 protein: CATQPIYRDGNTIYF. In DNA form, the CDR3 reads TGTGCCACCCAACCAATATACAGGGACGGAAACACCATATATTTT.

In DNA form, the CDR3 reads TGTGCCAGCAGCTCCGGACAGCAAGCTAACTATGGCTACACCTTC. This codes for CASSSGQQANYGYTF. V gene TRBV5-4 combines with J gene TRBJ1-2, with D tentatively TRBD1 (6 bases). CDR1 is SGHNT and CDR2 is YYREEE in the germline V gene (reference sequence). The V gene lost 3 bases and the J gene lost 0 bases, with 12 bases spanning the gap. This CDR3 contains 15 residues.

CDR3 nucleotides: TGTGCCAGCAGTTCTCGGACTAGCGCTTGGGGCAATGAGCAGTTCTTC. Protein product: CASSSRTSAWGNEQFF. The chain joins TRBV27 to TRBJ2-1, with 9 positions matching TRBD2. The CDR3 length is 16 residues. Germline V gives CDR1 MNHEY, CDR2 SMNVEV (reference sequence). Trimming at V came to 4 bases and at J to 6 bases, leaving 10 bases not matched to a gene.

This chain joins TRBV6-1 and TRBJ2-3; the match to TRBD1 covers 7 bases. Germline trimming cut 6 bases from V and 2 bases from J; bases unmatched to any gene: 5. Germline CDR1 and CDR2: MNHNS and SASEGT. The CDR3 is 14 amino acids. As DNA, the CDR3 is TGTGCCAGCAGACACGACAGGGTCACAGATACGCAGTATTTT. Amino acids: CASRHDRVTDTQYF.

The chain is built from TRBV20-1 and TRBJ2-1; tentatively, D is TRBD1 (6 bases). V gave up 6 bases and J gave up 6 bases, with 15 bases separating them. The CDR3 runs 13 residues. Per the germline V gene, CDR1 is DFQATT and CDR2 is SNEGSKA (reference sequence). In nucleotides, the CDR3 is TGCAGTGCCCCTAGACAGGACGGCAATGAGCAGTTCTTC. Encoded protein: CSAPRQDGNEQFF.

The chain links TRBV7-6 to TRBJ2-2; no firm D call. The CDR3 has 12 residues. Trimming removed 4 bases from V and 8 bases from J, with 8 bases in between. Germline-derived CDR1 and CDR2 are SGHVS and FNYEAQ. Here the CDR3 reads CASSSTRGELFF. Here the CDR3 DNA reads TGTGCCAGCAGCTCCACCAGAGGGGAGCTGTTTTTT. Combining the CDR3 with reference TRBV7-6 and TRBJ2-2 gives the whole variable domain GAGVSQSPRYKVTKRGQDVALRCDPISGHVSLYWYRQALGQGPEFLTYFNYEAQQDKSGLPNDRFSAERPEGSISTLTIQRTEQRDSAMYRCASSSTRGELFFGEGSRLTVL.

The V and J genes are TRBV10-3 and TRBJ2-7; D unclear. This CDR3 is 11 amino acids long. Germline CDR1 is ENHRY and CDR2 is SYGVKD. V lost 11 bases and J 1 base, leaving 9 bases between the germline ends. CDR3 sequence reads: CAAGPSYEQYF. The CDR3 nucleotides read TGTGCCGCCGGGCCTTCCTACGAGCAGTACTTC.

The chain has TRBV28 and TRBJ1-5, with 12 bases matching TRBD1. Germline V gene lookup returns CDR1 MDHEN and CDR2 SYDVKM. The CDR3 is 16 amino acids. Germline trimming cut 6 bases from V and 3 bases from J; bases unmatched to any gene: 6. CDR3 in amino acids: CASSPGTGGSNQPQHF. The CDR3 DNA reads TGTGCCAGCAGCCCCGGGACAGGGGGCTCCAATCAGCCCCAGCATTTT.

J is TRBJ2-1 and V is TRBV11-2, with TRBD1 matching over 9 bases. V shed 2 bases and J 8 bases; nucleotides not matched to a gene: 4. Looked up from germline, CDR1 is SGHAT and CDR2 is FQNNGV. The CDR3 covers 14 residues. The CDR3 spells CASSLTGGMDEQFF. The CDR3 coding sequence is TGTGCCAGCAGCTTAACAGGGGGCATGGATGAGCAGTTCTTC. The variable domain in full, with the rest retrieved from reference TRBV11-2 and TRBJ2-1, is EAGVAQSPRYKIIEKRQSVAFWCNPISGHATLYWYQQILGQGPKLLIQFQNNGVVDDSQLPKDRFSAERLKGVDSTLKIQPAKLEDSAVYLCASSLTGGMDEQFFGPGTRLTVL.

The chain recombines TRBV12-3 or TRBV12-4 with TRBJ1-2; D unclear. CDR3 size: 12 residues. V was pared by 5 bases and J by 4 bases, with 8 bases between. As DNA, the CDR3 is TGTGCCAGCAGTAGGGCTGTCTATGGCTACACCTTC. Residues: CASSRAVYGYTF.

The rearrangement uses TRBV7-2 and TRBJ2-2; D is uncertain. The CDR3 is 14 residues long. Germline CDR1 and CDR2: SGHTA and FQGNSA. The germline V and J ends were trimmed by 5 bases and 1 base, with 8 bases remaining between them. The CDR3 loop is CASSIYRNTGELFF. In DNA form, the CDR3 reads TGTGCCAGCAGCATCTACAGGAACACCGGGGAGCTGTTTTTT. Full variable domain (outside the CDR3, taken from reference TRBV7-2 and TRBJ2-2): GAGVSQSPSNKVTEKGKDVELRCDPISGHTALYWYRQSLGQGLEFLIYFQGNSAPDKSGLPSDRFSAERTGGSVSTLTIQRTQQEDSAVYLCASSIYRNTGELFFGEGSRLTVL.

The J gene is TRBJ2-7, the V gene TRBV28; the D is unclear. Germline-derived CDR1 and CDR2 are MDHEN and SYDVKM. V shed 2 bases and J shed 5 bases, with 13 bases lying between them. This CDR3 region has 14 residues. CDR3 nucleotide sequence: TGTGCCAGCAGTTTACCCGGGCCGATCCACGAGCAGTACTTC. Amino acid sequence: CASSLPGPIHEQYF.

V gene TRBV11-2 combines with J gene TRBJ2-5; 8 nucleotides match TRBD2. From germline, CDR1 is SGHAT and CDR2 FQNNGV. The length of the CDR3 is 14 residues. The V segment lost 4 bases and the J segment 3 bases; nucleotides outside the gene matches: 4. In nucleotides, the CDR3 is TGTGCCAGCAGCTCGGGGGGGTTGAAAGAGACCCAGTACTTC. Amino acid sequence: CASSSGGLKETQYF.

V and J are TRBV6-1 and TRBJ1-5; D is undetermined. Trimming cost V 3 bases and J 1 base, with 16 bases left between them. Germline CDR1 reads MNHNS; CDR2 reads SASEGT. The CDR3 covers 17 residues. CDR3 loop: CASSERIPTLSNQPQHF. The CDR3 DNA reads TGTGCCAGCAGTGAGAGGATACCAACCCTAAGCAATCAGCCCCAGCATTTT.